This paragraph covers one TCR beta chain sequence. This CDR3 has 12 amino acids. V lost 3 bases to trimming and J lost 15 bases; unmatched junction nucleotides: 7. Germline V gene data show CDR1 as LNHNV and CDR2 as YYDKDF (reference sequence). Study processing details: From reference gene primer amplification, estimates of nucleated cell counts were derived. The repertoire was sequenced with immunoSEQ multiplex PCR; TCRdb's copy has only in-frame clones and lacks some. That table furnishes V, J and clone size, whereas the DNA furnished D and trimming. In the table there are some 76,000 clones, 70% to 90% of which are singletons. The entry originates in a study of blood T cell repertoires in COVID-19. Study context: Researchers got acute and convalescent COVID-19 samples from the United States, Italy and Spain. The analysed material was cDNA or gDNA that came from T cells, B-cell-depleted T cells, or PBMCs.

The V gene is TRBV15, the J gene TRBJ2-1; TRBD1 matches at 8 bases. Sequencing was done on a sample of peripheral blood. This sequence originates from an elderly man in a cohort sampled during active COVID-19. CDR3 in amino acids: CATSSTGTGVFF. The CDR3 region has the DNA TGTGCCACCAGCAGCACCGGGACAGGCGTGTTCTTC.